What follows describes a single TCR beta chain. Its antigen remains unidentified. Germline CDR1 LNHNV, CDR2 YYDKDF (reference sequence). The CDR3 has 13 residues. After removal of 8 bases from V and 10 bases from J, the junction contained 6 bases not matched to a gene. The data stem from a study of Graves' ophthalmopathy and Graves' hyperthyroidism. Background on the study: Hyperthyroidism was considered stable when no ophthalmopathy appeared within 18 months of follow-up.

As the template, RNA transcripts were used to amplify TCR beta CDR3 regions. First-round RT-PCR employed HTBI primers, with a second-round multiplex PCR after it. TCRdb re-called the multiplex PCR reads through MiXCR, storing one row per CDR3 protein. The top ten clones hold roughly 11% of a sample with over a million distinct CDR3 sequences, about 40% of them seen once. Study-level results: Blood also contained most of the expanded thyroid clonotypes above 0.001 frequency. For predicting ophthalmopathy progression, the model had almost 71% sensitivity and 72% to 85% specificity.

Included hyperthyroidism patients were aged 18 to 65 and newly diagnosed (under 2 months' duration). The receptor's source is an adult man with Graves' hyperthyroidism. V usage is TRBV15 and J usage is TRBJ1-6; TRBD1 agrees at 9 bases. The sequenced material came from peripheral blood or thyroid tissue (not recorded which). CDR3 residues: CATGDRVGSPLHF. In DNA, the CDR3 is TGTGCCACCGGGGACAGGGTTGGCTCACCCCTCCACTTT.